This T cell receptor (beta chain) stems from a study of T cell responses to AZD1222 COVID-19 vaccine. About the research overall: Researchers grouped second doses given at about 4 or about 12 weeks into one pool. Study findings and constraints: Spike-specific TCR breadth rose after two AZD1222 doses, and depth rose as well. Baseline serostatus was positive in only a handful of AZD1222 recipients. Repertoires were sampled only after the peak T cell response.

This clone was found a few times. No antigen is known for it. Generated by immunoSEQ multiplex PCR, the TCRdb table keeps only in-frame clones and is missing some. The table has 90,000 to 140,000 clones, 88% seen once. The CDR3 sequence is 13 residues long. Germline CDR1 is WNHNN and CDR2 is SYGVQD (reference sequence). V was clipped by 2 bases and J by 2 bases, with 7 bases between them. The material was peripheral blood, obtained on day 0 of AZD1222 vaccination. The clonotype originates from an adult in good health. This chain joins TRBV10-1 and TRBJ2-7, with D hard to call. In nucleotides, the CDR3 is TGCGCCAGCAGTGAGGACATTACCTACGAGCAGTACTTC. As protein: CASSEDITYEQYF.